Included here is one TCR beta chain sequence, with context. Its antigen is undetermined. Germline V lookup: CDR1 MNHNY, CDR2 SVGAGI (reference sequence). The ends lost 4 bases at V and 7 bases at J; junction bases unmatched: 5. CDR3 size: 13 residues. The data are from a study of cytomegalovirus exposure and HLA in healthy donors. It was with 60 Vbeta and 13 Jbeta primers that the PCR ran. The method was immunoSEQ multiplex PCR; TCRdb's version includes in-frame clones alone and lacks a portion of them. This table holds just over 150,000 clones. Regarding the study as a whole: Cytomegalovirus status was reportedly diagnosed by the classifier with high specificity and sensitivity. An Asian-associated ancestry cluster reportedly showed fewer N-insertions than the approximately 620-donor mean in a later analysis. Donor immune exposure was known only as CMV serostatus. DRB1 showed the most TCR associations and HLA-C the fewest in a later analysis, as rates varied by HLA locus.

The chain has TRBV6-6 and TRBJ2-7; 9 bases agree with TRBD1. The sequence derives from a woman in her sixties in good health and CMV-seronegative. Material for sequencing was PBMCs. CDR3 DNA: TGTGCCAGCAGTTGGGACAGGGACGTGGAGCAGTACTTC. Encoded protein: CASSWDRDVEQYF.